This T cell receptor beta chain was retrieved from a study of blood T cell repertoires in COVID-19. The wider study: Sources were T cells, B-cell-depleted T cells, or PBMCs; the material itself was cDNA or gDNA.

Assay used: immunoSEQ multiplex PCR; TCRdb lists only in-frame clones, some missing. The table lists under 300,000 clones, around 80% of them singletons. CDR3 length: 17 residues. Germline values: CDR1 MNHEY, CDR2 SMNVEV (reference sequence). Unmatched junction bases numbered 15, after V lost 10 bases and J lost 2 bases. This chain links TRBV27 with TRBJ2-3, with 10 nucleotides matching TRBD2. This receptor was obtained from a man aged 80 or over with acute or convalescent COVID-19. Sample: peripheral blood. This chain's CDR3 is CATNSRWTSGYTDTQYF. The CDR3, as DNA: TGTGCCACTAACAGTCGATGGACTAGCGGATACACAGATACGCAGTATTTT.